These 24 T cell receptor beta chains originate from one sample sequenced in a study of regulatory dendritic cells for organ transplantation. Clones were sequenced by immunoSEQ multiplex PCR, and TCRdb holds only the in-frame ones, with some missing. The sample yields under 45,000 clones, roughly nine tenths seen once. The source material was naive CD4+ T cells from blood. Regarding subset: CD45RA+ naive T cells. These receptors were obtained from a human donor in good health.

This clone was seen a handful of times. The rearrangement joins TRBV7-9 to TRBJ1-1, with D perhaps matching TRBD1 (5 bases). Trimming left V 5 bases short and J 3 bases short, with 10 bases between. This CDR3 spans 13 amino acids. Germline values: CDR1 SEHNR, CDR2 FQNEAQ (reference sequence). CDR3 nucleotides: TGTGCCAGCAGCGTCGACAGCTACACTGAAGCTTTCTTT. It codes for CASSVDSYTEAFF.

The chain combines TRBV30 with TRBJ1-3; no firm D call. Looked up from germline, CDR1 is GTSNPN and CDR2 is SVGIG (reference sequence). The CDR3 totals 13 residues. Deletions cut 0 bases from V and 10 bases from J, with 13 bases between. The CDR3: CAWSVLGARTIYF. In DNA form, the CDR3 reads TGTGCCTGGAGTGTACTTGGTGCTAGGACCATATATTTT.

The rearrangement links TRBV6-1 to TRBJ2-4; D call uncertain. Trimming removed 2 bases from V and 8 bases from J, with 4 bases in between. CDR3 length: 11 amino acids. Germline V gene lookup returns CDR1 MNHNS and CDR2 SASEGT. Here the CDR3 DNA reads TGTGCCAGCAGTGAAAGGGACATTCAGTACTTC. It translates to CASSERDIQYF.

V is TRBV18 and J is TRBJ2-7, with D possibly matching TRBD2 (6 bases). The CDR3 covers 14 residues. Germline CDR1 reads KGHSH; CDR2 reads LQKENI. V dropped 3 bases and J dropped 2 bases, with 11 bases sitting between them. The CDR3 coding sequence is TGTGCCAGCTCACCGGGGGAGGCTCCCTACGAGCAGTACTTC. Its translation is CASSPGEAPYEQYF.

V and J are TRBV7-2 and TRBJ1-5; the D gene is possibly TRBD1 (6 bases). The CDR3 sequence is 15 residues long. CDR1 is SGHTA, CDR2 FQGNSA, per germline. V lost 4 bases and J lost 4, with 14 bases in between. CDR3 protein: CASSSYRQANQPQHF. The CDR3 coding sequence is TGTGCCAGCAGCTCCTATCGACAGGCTAATCAGCCCCAGCATTTT. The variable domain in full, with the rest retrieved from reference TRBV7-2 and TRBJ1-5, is GAGVSQSPSNKVTEKGKDVELRCDPISGHTALYWYRQSLGQGLEFLIYFQGNSAPDKSGLPSDRFSAERTGGSVSTLTIQRTQQEDSAVYLCASSSYRQANQPQHFGDGTRLSIL.

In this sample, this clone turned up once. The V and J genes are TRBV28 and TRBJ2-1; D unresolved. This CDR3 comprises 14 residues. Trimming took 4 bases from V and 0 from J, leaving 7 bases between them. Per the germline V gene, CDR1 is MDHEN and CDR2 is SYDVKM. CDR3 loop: CASSWGSSYNEQFF. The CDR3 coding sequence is TGTGCCAGCAGTTGGGGTAGCTCCTACAATGAGCAGTTCTTC.

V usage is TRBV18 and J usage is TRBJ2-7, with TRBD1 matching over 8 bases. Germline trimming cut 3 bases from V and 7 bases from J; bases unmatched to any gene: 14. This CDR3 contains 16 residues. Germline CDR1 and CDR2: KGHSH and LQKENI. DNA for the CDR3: TGTGCCAGCTCACCCCGACAGGGGTCGCGCCTGGGGGAGCAGTACTTC. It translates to CASSPRQGSRLGEQYF.

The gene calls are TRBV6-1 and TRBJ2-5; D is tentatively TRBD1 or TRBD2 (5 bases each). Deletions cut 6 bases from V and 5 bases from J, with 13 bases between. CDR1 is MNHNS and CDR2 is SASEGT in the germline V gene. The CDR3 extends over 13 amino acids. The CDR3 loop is CASRGTWGETQYF. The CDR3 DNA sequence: TGTGCCAGCAGAGGAACTTGGGGGGAGACCCAGTACTTC.

The CDR3 is CASSPEGLFGLVRGTGELFF. Written as DNA, the CDR3 is TGCGCCAGCAGCCCAGAGGGGCTTTTCGGACTAGTACGCGGCACCGGGGAGCTGTTTTTT. The chain carries TRBV5-1 and TRBJ2-2; 7 bases map to TRBD2. Germline values: CDR1 SGHRS, CDR2 YFSETQ. V gave up 4 bases and J gave up 4 bases; unmatched junction bases: 22. CDR3 length equals 20 residues.

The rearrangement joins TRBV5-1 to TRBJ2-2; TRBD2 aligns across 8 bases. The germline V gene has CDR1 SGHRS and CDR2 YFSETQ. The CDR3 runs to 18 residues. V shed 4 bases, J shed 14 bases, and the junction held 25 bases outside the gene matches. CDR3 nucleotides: TGCGCCAGCAGCCACGGGACACCCGATCCCCTGGGACTAGGTGGTCTGTTTTTT. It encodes CASSHGTPDPLGLGGLFF. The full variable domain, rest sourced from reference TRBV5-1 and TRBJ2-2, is KAGVTQTPRYLIKTRGQQVTLSCSPISGHRSVSWYQQTPGQGLQFLFEYFSETQRNKGNFPGRFSGRQFSNSRSEMNVSTLELGDSALYLCASSHGTPDPLGLGGLFFGEGSRLTVL.

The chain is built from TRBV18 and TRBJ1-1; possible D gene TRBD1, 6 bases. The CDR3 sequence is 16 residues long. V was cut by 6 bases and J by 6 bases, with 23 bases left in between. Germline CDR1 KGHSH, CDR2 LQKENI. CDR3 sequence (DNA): TGTGCCAGCTCTCCTAAACCACAGGGTAGAAACGCTGAAGCTTTCTTT. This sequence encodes CASSPKPQGRNAEAFF.

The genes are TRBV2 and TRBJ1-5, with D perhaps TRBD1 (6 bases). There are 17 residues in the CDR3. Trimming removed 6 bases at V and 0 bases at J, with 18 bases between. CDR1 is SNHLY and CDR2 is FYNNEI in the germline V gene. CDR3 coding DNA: TGTGCCAGCAGCGAGGGGGGGGACCGATATAGCAATCAGCCCCAGCATTTT. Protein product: CASSEGGDRYSNQPQHF.

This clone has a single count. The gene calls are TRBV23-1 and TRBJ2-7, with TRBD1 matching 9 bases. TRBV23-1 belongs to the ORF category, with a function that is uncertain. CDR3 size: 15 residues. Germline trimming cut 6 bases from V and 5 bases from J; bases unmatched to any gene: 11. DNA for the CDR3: TGCGCCAGCAGCCGCGGGACAGGGATTTTGAACGAGCAGTACTTC. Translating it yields CASSRGTGILNEQYF.

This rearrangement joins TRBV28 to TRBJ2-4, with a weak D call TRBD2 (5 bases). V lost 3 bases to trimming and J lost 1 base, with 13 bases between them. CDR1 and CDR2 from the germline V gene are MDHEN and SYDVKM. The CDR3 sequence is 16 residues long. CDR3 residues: CASSLARAVAKNIQYF. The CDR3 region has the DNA TGTGCCAGCAGTTTGGCGAGGGCCGTCGCCAAAAACATTCAGTACTTC.

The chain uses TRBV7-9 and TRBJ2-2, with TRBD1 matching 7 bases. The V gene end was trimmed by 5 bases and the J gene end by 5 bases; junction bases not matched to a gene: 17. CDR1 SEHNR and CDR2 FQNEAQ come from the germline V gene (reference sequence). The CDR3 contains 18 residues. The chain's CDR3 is CASSLRDSPLELTGELFF. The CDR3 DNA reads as TGTGCCAGCAGCCTTCGGGACAGTCCACTTGAGCTAACCGGGGAGCTGTTTTTT.

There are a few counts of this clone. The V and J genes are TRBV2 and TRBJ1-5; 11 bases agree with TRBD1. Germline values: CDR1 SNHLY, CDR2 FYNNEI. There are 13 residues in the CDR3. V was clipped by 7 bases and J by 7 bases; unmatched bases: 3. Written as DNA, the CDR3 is TGTGCCAGCACGGGACAGGGGGGACAGCCCCAGCATTTT. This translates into CASTGQGGQPQHF.

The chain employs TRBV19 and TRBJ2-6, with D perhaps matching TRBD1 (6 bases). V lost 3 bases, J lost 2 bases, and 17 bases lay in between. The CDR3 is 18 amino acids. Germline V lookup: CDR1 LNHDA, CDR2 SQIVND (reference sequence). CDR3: CASSMELRTVAGANVLTF. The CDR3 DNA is TGTGCCAGTAGTATGGAATTGAGGACAGTGGCTGGGGCCAACGTCCTGACTTTC.

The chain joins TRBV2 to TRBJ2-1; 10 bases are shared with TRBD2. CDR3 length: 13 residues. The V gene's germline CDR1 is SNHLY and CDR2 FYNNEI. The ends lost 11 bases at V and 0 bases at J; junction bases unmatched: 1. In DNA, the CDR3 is TGTGCCGGACTAGCGGACTCCTACAATGAGCAGTTCTTC. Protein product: CAGLADSYNEQFF.

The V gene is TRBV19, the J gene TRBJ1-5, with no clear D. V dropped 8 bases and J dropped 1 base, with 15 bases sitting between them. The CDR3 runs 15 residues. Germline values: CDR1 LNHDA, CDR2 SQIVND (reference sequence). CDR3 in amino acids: CASQDGWRSNQPQHF. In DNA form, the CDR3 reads TGTGCCAGTCAGGACGGGTGGCGGAGCAATCAGCCCCAGCATTTT.

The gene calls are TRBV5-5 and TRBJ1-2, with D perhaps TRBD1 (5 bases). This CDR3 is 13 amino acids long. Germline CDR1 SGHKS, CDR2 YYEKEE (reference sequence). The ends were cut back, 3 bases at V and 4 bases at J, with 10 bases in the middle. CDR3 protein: CASSYDSSYGYTF. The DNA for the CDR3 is TGTGCCAGCAGCTACGACAGCTCCTATGGCTACACCTTC.

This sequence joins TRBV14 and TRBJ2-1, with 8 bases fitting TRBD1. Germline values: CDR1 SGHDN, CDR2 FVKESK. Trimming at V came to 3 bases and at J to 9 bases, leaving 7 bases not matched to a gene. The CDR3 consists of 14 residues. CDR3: CASSQEVRGLEQFF. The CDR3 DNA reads TGTGCCAGCAGCCAGGAAGTCAGGGGGCTTGAGCAGTTCTTC.

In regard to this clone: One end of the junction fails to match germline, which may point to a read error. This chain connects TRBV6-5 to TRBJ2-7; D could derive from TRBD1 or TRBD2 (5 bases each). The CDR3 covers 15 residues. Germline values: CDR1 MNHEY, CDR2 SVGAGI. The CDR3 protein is CANSYLSGTAYEQYF. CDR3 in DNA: TGTGCCAACAGTTACTTGTCCGGGACCGCCTACGAGCAGTACTTC.

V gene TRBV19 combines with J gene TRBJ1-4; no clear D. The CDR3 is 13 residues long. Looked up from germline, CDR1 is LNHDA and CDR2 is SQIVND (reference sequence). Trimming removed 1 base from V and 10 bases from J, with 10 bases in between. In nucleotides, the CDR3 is TGTGCCAGTAGTATAGCTTTTTTTCGAAAACTGTTTTTT. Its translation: CASSIAFFRKLFF.

CDR3: CASSPSVSVVYVGQPQHF. The CDR3 nucleotides are TGTGCCAGTAGTCCATCCGTTTCAGTAGTATATGTGGGTCAGCCCCAGCATTTT. The chain links TRBV19 to TRBJ1-5; D remains ambiguous. Germline V gene sequence: CDR1 LNHDA, CDR2 SQIVND (reference sequence). Trimming took off 5 bases at V and 6 bases at J, with 26 bases between the two ends. CDR3 length: 18 amino acids.